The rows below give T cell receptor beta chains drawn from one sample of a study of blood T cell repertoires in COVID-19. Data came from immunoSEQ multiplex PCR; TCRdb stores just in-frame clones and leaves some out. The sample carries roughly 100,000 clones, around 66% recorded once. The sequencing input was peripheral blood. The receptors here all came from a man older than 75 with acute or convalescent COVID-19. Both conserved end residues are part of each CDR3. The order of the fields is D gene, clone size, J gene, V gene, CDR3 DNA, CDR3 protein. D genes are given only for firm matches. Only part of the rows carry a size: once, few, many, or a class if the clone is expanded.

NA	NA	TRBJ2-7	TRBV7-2	TGTGCCAGCAGCCCTTCCTACGAGCAGTACTTC	CASSPSYEQYF
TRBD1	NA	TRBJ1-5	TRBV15	TGTGCCACCATGAGTGGGGGGACAGCCTCCTATCAGCCCCAGCATTTT	CATMSGGTASYQPQHF
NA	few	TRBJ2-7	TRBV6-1	TGTGCCAGCAGTCCCAAGCTCCTCTCCTACGAGCAGTACTTC	CASSPKLLSYEQYF
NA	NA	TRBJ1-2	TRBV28	TGTGCCAGCAGTTTGGCCCCAATCGGTAGACAGGATGGCTACACCTTC	CASSLAPIGRQDGYTF
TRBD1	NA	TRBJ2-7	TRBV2	TGTGCCAGCACCTACCGACAGGGCCTTTCTAGGGAGCAGTACTTC	CASTYRQGLSREQYF
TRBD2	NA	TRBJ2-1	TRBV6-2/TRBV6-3	TGTGCCAGCAGTTATATACTACGCGGGAGTCTCCATGAGCAGTTCTTC	CASSYILRGSLHEQFF
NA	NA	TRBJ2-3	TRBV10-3	TGTGCCATCAGTGAAGGGGCGGGGTCCACAGATACGCAGTATTTT	CAISEGAGSTDTQYF
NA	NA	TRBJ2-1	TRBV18	TGTGCCAGCTCACCATATAGGAGCGATGAGCAGTTCTTC	CASSPYRSDEQFF
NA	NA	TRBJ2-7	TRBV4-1	TGCGCCAGCAGCCAAGGATCCGGGACGGGAGCCTACGAGCAGTACTTC	CASSQGSGTGAYEQYF
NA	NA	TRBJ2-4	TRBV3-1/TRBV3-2	TGTGCCAGCAGCTCCTCGACAGTTATAAACATTCAGTACTTC	CASSSSTVINIQYF
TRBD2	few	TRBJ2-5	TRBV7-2	TGTGCCAGCAGCTTACGGATATCAGGCGGGAGCGAGACCCAGTACTTC	CASSLRISGGSETQYF
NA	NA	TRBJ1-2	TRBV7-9	TGTGCCAGCAGCTTAGATTTGGAGAGCTATGGCTACACCTTC	CASSLDLESYGYTF
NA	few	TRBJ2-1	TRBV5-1	TGCGCCAGCAGCCAGGACTCCTTCTACAATGAGCAGTTCTTC	CASSQDSFYNEQFF
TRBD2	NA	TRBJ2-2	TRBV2	TGTGCCAGCAGTGTGCGGGGGGCAGGCGGGGAGCTGTTTTTT	CASSVRGAGGELFF
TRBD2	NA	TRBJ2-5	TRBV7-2	TGTGCCAGCAGAACGGGACTAGTGCAGACCCAGTACTTC	CASRTGLVQTQYF
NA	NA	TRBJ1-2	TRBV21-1	TGTGCCAGCAGCAAAAAGGGCTCAAACAGGGAGAGAGGCTACACCTTC	CASSKKGSNRERGYTF